This T cell receptor (beta chain) was captured by sequencing in a study of PD-1 blockade in classical Hodgkin lymphoma. About the research overall: On a schedule of every 2 weeks, patients received nivolumab 3 mg/kg intravenously.

Time point in this sample: cycle 4 day 1 (C4D1), after around six weeks of nivolumab. Brentuximab vedotin exposure varied, and every patient relapsed after autologous stem cell transplantation. Classification of best responses gave complete response, partial response or progressive disease. Generated by immunoSEQ multiplex PCR, the TCRdb table keeps only in-frame clones and is missing some. The profile shows tens of thousands of clones, 90% of them singletons. Sequenced here: peripheral blood mononuclear cells (PBMCs), sampled before the fourth cycle of nivolumab. The sequence was obtained from a human donor with classical Hodgkin lymphoma.

The CDR3 DNA reads as TGCGCCAGCAGCTTGGGCTCGCGGGGGCCAACTAATGAAAAACTGTTTTTT. This gives the protein CASSLGSRGPTNEKLFF. The V and J genes are TRBV5-1 and TRBJ1-4, with TRBD1 as a possible D gene (6 bases). The germline V and J ends were trimmed by 0 bases and 0 bases, with 12 bases remaining between them. Germline-derived CDR1 and CDR2 are SGHRS and YFSETQ. This CDR3 comprises 17 residues.